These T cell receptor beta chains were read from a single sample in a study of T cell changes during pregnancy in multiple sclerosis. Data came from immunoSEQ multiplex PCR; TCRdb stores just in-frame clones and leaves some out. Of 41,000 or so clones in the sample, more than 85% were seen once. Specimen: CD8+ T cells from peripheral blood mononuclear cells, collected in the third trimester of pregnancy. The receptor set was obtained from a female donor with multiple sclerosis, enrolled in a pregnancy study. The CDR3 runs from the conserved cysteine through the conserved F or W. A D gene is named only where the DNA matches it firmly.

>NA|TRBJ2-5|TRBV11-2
TGTGCCAGCAGCTCGCAAGAGACCCAGTACTTC
CASSSQETQYF
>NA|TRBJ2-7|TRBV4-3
TGCGCCAGCAGCCCGGGTGACAGTACCTACGAGCAGTACTTC
CASSPGDSTYEQYF
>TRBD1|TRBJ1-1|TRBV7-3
TGTGCCAGCAGCACAGCCCCGGGACAGGGGGCAGGCACTGAAGCTTTCTTT
CASSTAPGQGAGTEAFF
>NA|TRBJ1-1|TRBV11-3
TGTGCCAGCAGCTTTAAAGGACAGTTGAACACTGAAGCTTTCTTT
CASSFKGQLNTEAFF
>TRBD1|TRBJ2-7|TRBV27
TGTGCCAGCAGTTTATCGGGACAGGGGCTCTCCTACGAGCAGTACTTC
CASSLSGQGLSYEQYF
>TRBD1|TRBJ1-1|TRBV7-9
TGTGCCAGCAGCTTAGAGGGGGCGGTGAACACTGAAGCTTTCTTT
CASSLEGAVNTEAFF
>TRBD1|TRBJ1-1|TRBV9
TGTGCCAGCAGCGCTTGGACAGGGGGCAGGACTGAAGCTTTCTTT
CASSAWTGGRTEAFF
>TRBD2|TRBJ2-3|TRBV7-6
TGTGCCAGCAGCTTAATAGCGGGGGGTACAGATACGCAGTATTTT
CASSLIAGGTDTQYF
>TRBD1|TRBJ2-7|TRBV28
TGTGCCAGCGGGGAACAGGGGAACTACGAGCAGTACTTC
CASGEQGNYEQYF
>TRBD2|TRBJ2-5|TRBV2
TGTGCCAGCAGTGTTCTAGCGGGAGGGGGGCCGGGCCAAGAGACCCAGTACTTC
CASSVLAGGGPGQETQYF
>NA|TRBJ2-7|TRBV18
TGTGCCAGCTCACCTGAAGAGGGTCTCTACGAGCAGTACTTC
CASSPEEGLYEQYF
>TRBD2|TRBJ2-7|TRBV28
TGTGCCAGCAGTGCTCGACTAGCGGGGCTCTCCTACGAGCAGTACTTC
CASSARLAGLSYEQYF